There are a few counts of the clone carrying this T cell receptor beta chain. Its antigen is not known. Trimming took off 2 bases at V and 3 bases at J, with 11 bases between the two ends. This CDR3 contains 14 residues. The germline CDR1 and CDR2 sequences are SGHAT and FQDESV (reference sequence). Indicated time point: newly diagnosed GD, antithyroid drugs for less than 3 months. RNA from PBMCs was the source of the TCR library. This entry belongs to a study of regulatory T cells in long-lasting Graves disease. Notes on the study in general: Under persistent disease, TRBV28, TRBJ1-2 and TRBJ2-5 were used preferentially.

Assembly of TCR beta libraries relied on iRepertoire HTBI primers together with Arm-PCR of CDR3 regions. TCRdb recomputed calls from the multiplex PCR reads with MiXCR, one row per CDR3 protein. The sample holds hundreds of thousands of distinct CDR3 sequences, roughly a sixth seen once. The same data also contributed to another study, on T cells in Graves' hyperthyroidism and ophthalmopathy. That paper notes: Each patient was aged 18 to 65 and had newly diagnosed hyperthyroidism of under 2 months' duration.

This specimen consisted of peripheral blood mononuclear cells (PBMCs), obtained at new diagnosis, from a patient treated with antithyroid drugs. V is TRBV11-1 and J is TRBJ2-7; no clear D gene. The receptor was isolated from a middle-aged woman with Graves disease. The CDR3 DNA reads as TGTGCCAGCAGCTTAAGTCCAGGAGTCTACGAGCAGTACTTC. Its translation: CASSLSPGVYEQYF.